The text below deals with one T cell receptor beta chain. Its antigen is unknown. The V and J ends lost 4 bases and 4 bases, in that order; junction bases with no gene match: 3. The germline gives CDR1 MDHEN, CDR2 SYDVKM. The CDR3 contains 14 residues. The sample comes from a study of cytomegalovirus exposure and HLA in healthy donors. Assay used: immunoSEQ multiplex PCR; TCRdb lists only in-frame clones, some missing. The sample yields about 160,000 clones, roughly 91% seen once. Study observations and caveats: Most TCR sequences showed up rarely, but some public TCRs showed up in many donors.

Sequenced sample: PBMCs. The receptor was isolated from a man aged 18 to 30 in good health and CMV-seropositive. The chain joins TRBV28 to TRBJ2-1; 8 nucleotides match TRBD1. This CDR3 is CASSYRQGYNEQFF. The CDR3 DNA sequence: TGTGCCAGCAGTTACCGACAGGGGTACAATGAGCAGTTCTTC.